This TCR beta chain appears in the sequencing data of a study of cytomegalovirus exposure and HLA in healthy donors (dated by TCRdb to about 2017). At the level of the whole study: In an earlier analysis of about 560 of the donors, approximately 260 Gb of sequence data and 100 million or so unique TCR beta sequences from roughly 200 million T cells were reported. The number of donors typed differed by locus, with roughly 629-640 for A, B, C, DRB1 and DQB1, more than 500 for DQA1, 600 to 610 for DPA1, and some 450 for DPB1. A later genetic analysis used genome-wide SNP genotypes for about 65% of the 666 donors, treating that subset as a discovery cohort. Rather than drawing on any new phenotypic data, the later analysis identified candidate immune exposures from TCR beta sequences and the way those sequences occurred across donors. A later analysis re-examined previously published TCR beta repertoires from more than 550 donors and added high-resolution HLA genotyping to investigate patterns of TCR occurrence. Around 320 gigabases of sequencing data and approximately 84 million unique TCR sequences were included in an early release covering under 650 HLA-typed donors. Among the roughly 400 genotyped donors, more than 70% belonged to the genetic ancestry cluster associated with self-reported Caucasian donors. All discovery cohort repertoires had been generated using a single sequencing platform. The study used immunosequencing to profile the T cell repertoires of under 700 subjects and linked those repertoires to cytomegalovirus serostatus. The study aimed to test whether cataloging public T cell receptors could reveal signatures of past pathogen exposure. Several DR-DQ haplotypes were handled as single units for association and clustering, since linkage in the cohort was strong. Among some 400 genotyped donors of the cohort, an average of approximately 240,000 unique TCR beta nucleotide sequences was sequenced per donor, of which roughly 17% were non-productive. Besides the first cohort of roughly 700 subjects, a separate validation cohort made up of some 110 different subjects was used. In an earlier analysis of 587 of the donors, high-throughput TCR beta sequencing was used to judge whether each TCR beta V gene segment behaved as functional or pseudogenic. High-throughput TCR immunosequencing, statistical association of individual TCRs with disease status, and machine learning were combined to predict cytomegalovirus infection status. Both class I and class II loci were covered by HLA typing, at four-digit resolution. Donor age, sex, ethnicity and CMV serostatus were compiled together with the repertoire data. The research as a whole found: A group of highly shared sequence variants was considered likely to be a technical artifact of the sequencing pipeline. In a later analysis, several top co-occurrence clusters were reported to appear linked to parvovirus B19, influenza, CMV and Epstein-Barr virus. Presence/absence analyses assumed roughly uniform sequencing depth across donors, an assumption that may not hold. V-gene and J-gene trimming of TCR beta chains was associated with a missense DCLRE1C variant in a later genetic analysis, and the association was replicated in an independent cohort. CMV serostatus was the only immune exposure information available for the cohort. In a later analysis, TCR association rates were found to vary across HLA loci, with the most associated TCRs seen for DRB1 alleles and the fewest for HLA-C alleles. The authors suggested that the approach could potentially be generalized to other disease states and immunological phenotypes. A later analysis found that most CMV-associated TCR beta chains appeared HLA-restricted, with HLA associations seemingly driven largely by CMV exposure. Because counts were too low, fewer than 20 rarely observed V segments, including chromosome 9 orphons, were excluded from the earlier analysis of several hundred of the donors. Linkage disequilibrium might explain the correlated functional status among segregating V segments, but an unknown experimental factor could not be ruled out. In the study, 150 to 200 TCR beta chains were listed as associated with cytomegalovirus. In vitro tests confirmed that three of the cytomegalovirus-associated TCR beta chains recognize cytomegalovirus antigens. Across donors, most TCR sequences were observed very rarely, whereas some public TCRs were present in many individuals. The classifier was reported to diagnose cytomegalovirus status with high specificity and sensitivity in both the original cohort and the validation cohort. Strong co-occurrence of HLA alleles, especially DR and DQ, made assigning TCR associations to individual alleles difficult. In an earlier analysis of some 540 of the donors, most TCR beta V segments appeared in productive rearrangements about 87% or about 30% of the time, broadly matching IMGT annotations. A later analysis associated around 16,000 TCR beta sequences with specific HLA alleles at a false discovery rate of 0.05. Because some donors lacked HLA typing at each locus, the association tests relied only on the typed subset. Some IMGT-functional V segments, including TRBV6-2 and TRBV6-3, could not be told apart with the 87-base-pair reads, so those segments were excluded. A further reported finding was that TCR beta sequences accurately predicted the HLA-A and HLA-B alleles for most subjects in the first cohort. A later genetic analysis reported fewer N-insertions in productive TCRs among donors in an Asian-associated ancestry cluster than the roughly 700-donor mean. A later analysis found that HLA-associated TCR beta chains were more clonally expanded and had lower generation probabilities than equally common non-associated chains. In this cohort, only TCR beta chains were sequenced, and detectable features were limited by the absence of alpha or paired-chain data.

Details on this clone: This clone's antigen is unknown. The record has no base qualities; no much larger clone is one base away.

Library prep was done by the immunoSEQ multiplex PCR assay. A mixture of 60 forward primers for TCR Vbeta segments and 13 reverse primers for TCR Jbeta segments was used in the multiplex PCR. A multiplex PCR assay on genomic DNA amplified the CDR3 region of rearranged TCR beta genes. The amplified TCR beta libraries were sequenced on the Illumina HiSeq System as 87-base-pair reads. Processing in the source paper ran as follows. In a later analysis, tens of millions of unique TCR beta chains were counted across the 650 to 700 repertoires, and around 10 million of these chains were shared by at least two donors. Raw reads were error-corrected and collapsed into unique sequences by a nearest-neighbor algorithm in which closely related sequences were merged to remove PCR and sequencing errors. CDR3 sequences were aligned to IMGT reference sequences to assign V, D and J gene segments. For a sequence to be retained, a match of at least six nucleotides was required to both a V gene segment and a J gene segment. Rearrangements were called productive when the CDR3 lacked stop codons and stayed in frame with V and J; all others were non-productive. CDR3 was defined according to IMGT convention as the region running from the second conserved V-encoded cysteine to the conserved J-encoded phenylalanine. The earlier analysis of about 590 of the donors excluded sequences that lacked an unambiguous match to a single V gene segment. In an earlier analysis of about 590 of the donors, a V segment was called functional when productive rearrangements were above 56.7%, and segregating when the standard deviation between donors exceeded 5%. A statistical classification framework was built to diagnose cytomegalovirus status from the catalog of TCR beta chain sequences. In a later analysis, TCR nucleotide sequences were compared against IMGT/GENE-DB human TR gene sequences so that V and J genes could be assigned. The TCRdist pipeline was used in a later analysis to assign CDR3 sequences and most-parsimonious VDJ recombination scenarios. In a later analysis, each TCR beta chain was defined by its CDR3 amino acid sequence together with its V-gene family, and reads without a unique V-gene family were excluded. As a way to deal with suspected cross-contamination and a sequencing artifact, a later analysis dropped under 600 nucleotide sequences that were highly shared and had low generation probability. For each public chain, a later analysis derived a clonal expansion index from normalized ranks of inferred template counts within each repertoire. Generation probabilities in a later analysis came from a VDJ recombination model fitted to out-of-frame rearrangements, and those results were checked against IGoR. In a later analysis, hypergeometric tests were used to score TCR-TCR, TCR-HLA and TCR-CMV co-occurrence, with a repertoire-size bias correction applied to TCR pairs. A later analysis estimated false discovery rates by permuting HLA or CMV assignments 20 times. In a later analysis, co-occurring TCRs were grouped with DBSCAN, and TCRdist sequence similarity was added when clustering was performed within HLA-allele-positive subsets. Repertoires with fewer than 30,000 or more than 120,000 public chains were left out of co-occurrence clustering, as were five repertoires with anomalous nucleotide sharing. What TCRdb holds here is the immuneACCESS table cut down to in-frame rearrangements. Part of the clones is not present; checked against another copy, under half of the missing clones reflect an unresolved V gene, and the others are unexplained. The V and J calls and clone size come from that table; D and trimming were worked out from the DNA. For this sample the table gives roughly 300,000 clones, of which just over 85% were detected only once. Of the sample, almost 4% falls within the top ten clones.

The germline V gene (reference sequence) yields MNHEY for CDR1 and SMNVEV for CDR2. The CDR3 holds 17 amino acids from the cysteine to the phenylalanine. CDR3 DNA is the only sequence kept; it has 51 bases, read in frame from the first base. Trimming takes 3 bases off V and 0 bases off J; junction bases not matched to a gene: 4. The cohort was made up of 500 to 850 healthy bone marrow donors. At the time of sampling, all cohort members were nominally healthy, though unrecorded immune exposures were likely present. The donor tested CMV seropositive and was one of the 289 seropositive cohort members. Each donor provided a peripheral blood sample, and peripheral blood mononuclear cells were used for TCR beta sequencing. Genomic DNA extraction from the blood cell samples was performed with the Qiagen DNeasy Blood Extraction Kit.

This receptor was taken from a man aged 40-55 years in good health and CMV-seropositive. Sequenced input: PBMCs. Recombination connected TRBV27 to TRBJ2-6; 8 junctional bases match TRBD1. The DNA sequence reads TGTGCCAGCAGTTTGGACAGGGCAGGCTCTGGGGCCAACGTCCTGACTTTC. Its translation is CASSLDRAGSGANVLTF.